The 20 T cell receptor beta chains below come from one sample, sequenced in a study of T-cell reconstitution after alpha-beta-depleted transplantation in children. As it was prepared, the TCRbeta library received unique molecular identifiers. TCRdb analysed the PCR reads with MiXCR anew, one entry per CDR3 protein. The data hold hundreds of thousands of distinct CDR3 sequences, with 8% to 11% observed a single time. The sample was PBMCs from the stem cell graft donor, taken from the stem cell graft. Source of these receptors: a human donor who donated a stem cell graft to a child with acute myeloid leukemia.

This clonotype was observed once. CDR3 in DNA: TGCAGTGCTAGATCGGGGACTAGCGGGAGACATACCTACAATGAGCAGTTCTTC. Its protein product is CSARSGTSGRHTYNEQFF. The chain recombines TRBV20-1 with TRBJ2-1, with TRBD2 matching over 14 bases. Germline V gives CDR1 DFQATT, CDR2 SNEGSKA (reference sequence). V shed 2 bases, J shed 2 bases, and the junction held 8 bases outside the gene matches. This CDR3 has 18 residues.

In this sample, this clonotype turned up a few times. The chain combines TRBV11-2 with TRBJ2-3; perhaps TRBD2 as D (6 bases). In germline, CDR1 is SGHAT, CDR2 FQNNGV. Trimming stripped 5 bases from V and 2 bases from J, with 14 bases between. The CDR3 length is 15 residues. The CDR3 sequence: CASSPDYSPTDTQYF. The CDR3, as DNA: TGTGCCAGCAGCCCGGACTACTCTCCCACAGATACGCAGTATTTT.

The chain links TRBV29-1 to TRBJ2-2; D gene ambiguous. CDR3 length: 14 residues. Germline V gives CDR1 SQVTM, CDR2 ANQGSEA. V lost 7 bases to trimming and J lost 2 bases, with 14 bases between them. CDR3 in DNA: TGCAGCGGCTCGTCAGGCCCCAACACCGGGGAGCTGTTTTTT. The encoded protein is CSGSSGPNTGELFF.

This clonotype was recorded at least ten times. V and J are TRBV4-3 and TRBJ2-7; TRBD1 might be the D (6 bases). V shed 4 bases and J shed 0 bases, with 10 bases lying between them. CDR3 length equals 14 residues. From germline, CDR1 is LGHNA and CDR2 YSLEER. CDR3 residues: CASSRDILSYEQYF. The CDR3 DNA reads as TGCGCCAGCAGCCGGGACATACTCTCCTACGAGCAGTACTTC.

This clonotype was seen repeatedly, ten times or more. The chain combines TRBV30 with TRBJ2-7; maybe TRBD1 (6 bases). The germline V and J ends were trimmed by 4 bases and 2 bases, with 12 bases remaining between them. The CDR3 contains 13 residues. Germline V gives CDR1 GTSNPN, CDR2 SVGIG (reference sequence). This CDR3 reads CAWTPGTPYEQYF. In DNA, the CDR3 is TGTGCCTGGACCCCCGGGACACCCTACGAGCAGTACTTC.

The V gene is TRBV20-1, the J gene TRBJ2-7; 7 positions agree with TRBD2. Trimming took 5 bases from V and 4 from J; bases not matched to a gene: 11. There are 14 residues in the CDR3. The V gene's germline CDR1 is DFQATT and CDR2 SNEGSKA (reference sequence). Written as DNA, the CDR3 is TGCAGTGCTCGGGACTATGGAAGGACATACGAGCAGTACTTC. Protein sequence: CSARDYGRTYEQYF.

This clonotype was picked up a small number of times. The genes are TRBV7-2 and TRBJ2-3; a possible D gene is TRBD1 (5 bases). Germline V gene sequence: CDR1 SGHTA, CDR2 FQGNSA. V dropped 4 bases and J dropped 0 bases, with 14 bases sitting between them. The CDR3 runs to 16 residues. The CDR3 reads CASSSTSGPSTDTQYF. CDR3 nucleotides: TGTGCCAGCAGCTCTACATCAGGGCCTAGCACAGATACGCAGTATTTT. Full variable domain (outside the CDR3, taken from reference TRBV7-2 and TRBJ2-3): GAGVSQSPSNKVTEKGKDVELRCDPISGHTALYWYRQSLGQGLEFLIYFQGNSAPDKSGLPSDRFSAERTGGSVSTLTIQRTQQEDSAVYLCASSSTSGPSTDTQYFGPGTRLTVL.

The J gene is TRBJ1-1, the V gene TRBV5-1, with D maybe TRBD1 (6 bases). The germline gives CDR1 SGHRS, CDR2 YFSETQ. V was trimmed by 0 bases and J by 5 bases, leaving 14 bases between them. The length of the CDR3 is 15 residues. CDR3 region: CASSLEGGARTEAFF. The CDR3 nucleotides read TGCGCCAGCAGCTTGGAAGGGGGGGCGCGGACTGAAGCTTTCTTT.

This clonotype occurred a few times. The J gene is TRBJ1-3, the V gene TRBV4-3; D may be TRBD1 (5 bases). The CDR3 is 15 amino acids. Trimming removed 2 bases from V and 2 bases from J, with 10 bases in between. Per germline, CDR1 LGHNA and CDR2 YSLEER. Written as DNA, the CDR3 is TGCGCCAGCAGCCAACTCAGGGAAGCTGGAAACACCATATATTTT. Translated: CASSQLREAGNTIYF.

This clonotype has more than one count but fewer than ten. The CDR3 DNA reads TGCAGTGCTAAGGAGGGTAGCGGGAGTGTCGGGGAGCTGTTTTTT. It yields the protein CSAKEGSGSVGELFF. The V call is TRBV20-1, the J call TRBJ2-2, with TRBD2 matching over 9 bases. The CDR3 is 15 amino acids. CDR1 DFQATT and CDR2 SNEGSKA come from the germline V gene (reference sequence). J lost 7 bases, V lost 4 bases, and 10 bases had no gene match.

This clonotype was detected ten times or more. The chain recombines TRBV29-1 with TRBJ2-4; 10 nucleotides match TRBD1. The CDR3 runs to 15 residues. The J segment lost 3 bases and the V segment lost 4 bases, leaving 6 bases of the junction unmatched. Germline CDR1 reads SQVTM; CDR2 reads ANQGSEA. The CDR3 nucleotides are TGCAGCGTTGTTGGGGACAGGGGTAACAAAAACATTCAGTACTTC. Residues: CSVVGDRGNKNIQYF.

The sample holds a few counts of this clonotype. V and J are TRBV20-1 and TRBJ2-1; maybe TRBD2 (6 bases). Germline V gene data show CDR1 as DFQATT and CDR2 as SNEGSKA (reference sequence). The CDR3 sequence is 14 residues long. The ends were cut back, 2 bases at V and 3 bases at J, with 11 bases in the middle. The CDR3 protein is CSARLGGVYNEQFF. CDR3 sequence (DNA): TGCAGTGCTAGACTAGGCGGGGTCTACAATGAGCAGTTCTTC.

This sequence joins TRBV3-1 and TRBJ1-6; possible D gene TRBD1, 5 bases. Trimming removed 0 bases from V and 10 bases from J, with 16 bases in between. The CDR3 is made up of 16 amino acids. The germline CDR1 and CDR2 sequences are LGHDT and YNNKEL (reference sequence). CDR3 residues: CASSQDARGRGSPLHF. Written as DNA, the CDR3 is TGTGCCAGCAGCCAAGATGCCCGGGGGAGGGGATCACCCCTCCACTTT.

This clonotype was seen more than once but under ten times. The CDR3: CSVEETSGKDEQYF. CDR3 DNA sequence: TGCAGCGTTGAAGAGACTAGCGGAAAAGACGAGCAGTACTTC. The rearrangement links TRBV29-1 to TRBJ2-7, with TRBD2 identical over 9 bases. The CDR3 consists of 14 residues. J gave up 5 bases and V 0 bases, and 5 bases lay outside the gene matches. CDR1 and CDR2 from the germline V gene are SQVTM and ANQGSEA.

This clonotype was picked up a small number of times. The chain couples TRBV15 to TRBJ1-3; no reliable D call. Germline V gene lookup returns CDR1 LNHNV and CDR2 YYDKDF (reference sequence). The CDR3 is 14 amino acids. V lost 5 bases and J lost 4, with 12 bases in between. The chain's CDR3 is CATSDREYGNTIYF. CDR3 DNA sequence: TGTGCCACCAGCGATAGGGAGTACGGAAACACCATATATTTT. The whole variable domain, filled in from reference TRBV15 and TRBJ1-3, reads DAMVIQNPRYQVTQFGKPVTLSCSQTLNHNVMYWYQQKSSQAPKLLFHYYDKDFNNEADTPDNFQSRRPNTSFCFLDIRSPGLGDTAMYLCATSDREYGNTIYFGEGSWLTVV.

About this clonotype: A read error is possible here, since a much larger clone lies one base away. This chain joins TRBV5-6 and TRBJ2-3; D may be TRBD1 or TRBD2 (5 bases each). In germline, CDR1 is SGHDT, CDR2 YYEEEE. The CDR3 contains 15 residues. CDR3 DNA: TGTGCCAGCAGCCTCGACGTGGGAGTGACAGATATGCAGTATTTT. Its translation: CASSLDVGVTDMQYF.

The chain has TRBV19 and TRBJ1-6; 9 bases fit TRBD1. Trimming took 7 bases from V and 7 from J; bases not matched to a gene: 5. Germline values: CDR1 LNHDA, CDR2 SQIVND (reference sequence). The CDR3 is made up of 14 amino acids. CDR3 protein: CASTTTGGNSPLHF. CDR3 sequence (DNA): TGTGCCAGTACCACGACAGGGGGGAATTCACCCCTCCACTTT.

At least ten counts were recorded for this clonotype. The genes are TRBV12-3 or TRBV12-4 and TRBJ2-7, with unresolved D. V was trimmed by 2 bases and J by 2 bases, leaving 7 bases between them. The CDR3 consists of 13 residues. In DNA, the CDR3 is TGTGCCAGCAGTTTAACCGTGGCCTACGAGCAGTACTTC. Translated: CASSLTVAYEQYF.

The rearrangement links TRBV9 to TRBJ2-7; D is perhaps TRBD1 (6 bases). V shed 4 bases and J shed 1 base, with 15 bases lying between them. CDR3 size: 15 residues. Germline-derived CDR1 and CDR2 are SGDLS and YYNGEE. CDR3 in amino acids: CASSPLGTTSYEQYF. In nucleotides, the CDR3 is TGTGCCAGCAGCCCTTTAGGGACAACATCCTACGAGCAGTACTTC.

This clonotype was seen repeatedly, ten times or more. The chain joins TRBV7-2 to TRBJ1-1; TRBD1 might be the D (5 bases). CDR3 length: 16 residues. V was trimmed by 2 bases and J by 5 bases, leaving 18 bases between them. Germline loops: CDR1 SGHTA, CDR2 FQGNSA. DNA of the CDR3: TGTGCCAGCAGCTTACAGGTCCGAGGGGTGGGGACTGAAGCTTTCTTT. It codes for CASSLQVRGVGTEAFF.